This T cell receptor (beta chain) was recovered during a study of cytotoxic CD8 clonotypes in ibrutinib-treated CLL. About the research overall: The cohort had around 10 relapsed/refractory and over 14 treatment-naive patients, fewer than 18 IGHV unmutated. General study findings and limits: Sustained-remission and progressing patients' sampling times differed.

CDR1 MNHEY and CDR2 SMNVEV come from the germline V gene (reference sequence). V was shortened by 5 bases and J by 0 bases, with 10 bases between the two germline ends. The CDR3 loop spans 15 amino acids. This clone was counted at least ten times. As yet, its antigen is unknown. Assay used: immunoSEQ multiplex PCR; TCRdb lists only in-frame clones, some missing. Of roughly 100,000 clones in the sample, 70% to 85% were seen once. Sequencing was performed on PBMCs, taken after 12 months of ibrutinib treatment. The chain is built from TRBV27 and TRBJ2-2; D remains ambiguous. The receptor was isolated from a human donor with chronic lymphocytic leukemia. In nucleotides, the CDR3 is TGTGCCAGCAGTGGGCTGGCATCGAACACCGGGGAGCTGTTTTTT. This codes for CASSGLASNTGELFF.